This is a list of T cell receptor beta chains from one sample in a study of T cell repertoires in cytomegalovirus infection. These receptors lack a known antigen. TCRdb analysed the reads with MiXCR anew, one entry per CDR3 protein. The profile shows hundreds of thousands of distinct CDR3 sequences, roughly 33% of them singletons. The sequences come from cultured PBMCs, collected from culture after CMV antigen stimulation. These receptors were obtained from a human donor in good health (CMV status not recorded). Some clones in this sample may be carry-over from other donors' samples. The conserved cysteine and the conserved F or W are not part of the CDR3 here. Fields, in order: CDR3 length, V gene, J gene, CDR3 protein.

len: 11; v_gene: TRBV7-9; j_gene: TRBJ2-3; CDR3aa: ASGRAVTDTQY
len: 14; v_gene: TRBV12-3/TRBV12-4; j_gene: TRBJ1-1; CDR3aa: ASRGSGGMVDTEAF
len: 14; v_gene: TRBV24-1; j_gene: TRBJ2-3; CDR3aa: ATSDPAGGKGDTQY
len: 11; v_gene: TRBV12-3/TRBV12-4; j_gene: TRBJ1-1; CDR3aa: ASSPTGVTEAF
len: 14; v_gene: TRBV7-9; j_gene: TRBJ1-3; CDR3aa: ASSPPTGGVLNTIY
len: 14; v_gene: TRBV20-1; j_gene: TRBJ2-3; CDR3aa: SARDPRDTSGDTQY
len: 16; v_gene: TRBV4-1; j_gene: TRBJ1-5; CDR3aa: ASSHPTGASSSNQPQH
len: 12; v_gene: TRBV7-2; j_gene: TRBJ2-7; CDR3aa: ASSLVSLGYEQY
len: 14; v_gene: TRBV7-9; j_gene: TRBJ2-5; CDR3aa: ASSLGVNRAQETQY
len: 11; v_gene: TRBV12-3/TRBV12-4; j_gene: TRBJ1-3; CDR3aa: ASSEGSGNTIY